This passage covers 6 T cell receptor beta chains from one sample sequenced in a study of cytomegalovirus exposure and HLA in healthy donors. Researchers ran the PCR with 60 Vbeta and 13 Jbeta primers. Assay: immunoSEQ multiplex PCR; the TCRdb copy retains only in-frame clones and omits some. The data contain around 160,000 clones, over 70% of them singletons. Sequencing input: PBMCs. Source of these receptors: a woman aged 35 to 49 in good health and CMV-seropositive.

This clone was seen once. This chain links TRBV5-4 with TRBJ1-4; D gene ambiguous. Looked up from germline, CDR1 is SGHNT and CDR2 is YYREEE (reference sequence). The CDR3 extends over 16 amino acids. V was pared by 3 bases and J by 3 bases, with 15 bases between. The CDR3 DNA reads TGTGCCAGCAGCTCAGGAGGGTTTAAGGCTAATGAAAAACTGTTTTTT. The encoded protein is CASSSGGFKANEKLFF.

The chain employs TRBV5-1 and TRBJ1-4; 7 bases fit TRBD1. The CDR3 extends over 15 amino acids. The V segment lost 0 bases and the J segment 6 bases; nucleotides outside the gene matches: 5. Germline-derived CDR1 and CDR2 are SGHRS and YFSETQ. CDR3 in amino acids: CASSLDGTVYEKLFF. DNA for the CDR3: TGCGCCAGCAGCTTGGACGGGACAGTATATGAAAAACTGTTTTTT.

Remarks on this clone: A junction end diverges from the germline sequence, so it may reflect a read error. The genes are TRBV5-7 and TRBJ2-4; TRBD1 aligns across 9 bases. TRBV5-7 is sorted into the ORF group, with uncertain function. The CDR3 is 12 amino acids. For the CDR3, the DNA is TGTGCCAGCAGCCACAGGGGGCGCCCGGTAAGGTTC. This codes for CASSHRGRPVRF.

The V and J genes are TRBV4-1 and TRBJ1-1, with a tentative D call TRBD1 (6 bases). Trimming cost V 2 bases and J 3 bases, with 19 bases left between them. The length of the CDR3 is 17 residues. The germline V gene encodes CDR1 MGHRA and CDR2 YSYEKL. The DNA of the CDR3 is TGCGCCAGCAGCCAATTAACAGGGTCCGGGTGGGACACTGAAGCTTTCTTT. Its translation: CASSQLTGSGWDTEAFF.

This clone was seen only a few times. The rearrangement uses TRBV6-6 and TRBJ1-1; 10 bases align to TRBD1. The CDR3 loop spans 15 amino acids. V dropped 5 bases and J dropped 4; count of bases not matched to a gene: 7. Germline loops: CDR1 MNHNY, CDR2 SVGAGI (reference sequence). The CDR3 here is CASSHRDRGGTEAFF. As DNA, the CDR3 is TGTGCCAGCAGTCACCGGGACAGGGGTGGCACTGAAGCTTTCTTT.

This rearrangement joins TRBV18 to TRBJ2-3; 11 nucleotides agree with TRBD2. Germline values: CDR1 KGHSH, CDR2 LQKENI. V lost 3 bases to trimming and J lost 3 bases; unmatched junction nucleotides: 26. The CDR3 is made up of 23 amino acids. CDR3: CASSPRGSPRGRLAGGRTDTQYF. The CDR3 region has the DNA TGTGCCAGCTCACCCCGGGGTTCTCCCAGGGGGCGGCTAGCGGGGGGAAGGACAGATACGCAGTATTTT.